These 24 T cell receptor beta chains share one sample of origin, sequenced in a study of blood T cell repertoires in COVID-19. Profiling relied on immunoSEQ multiplex PCR, and the TCRdb table lists in-frame clones only, not all of them. The table has under 300,000 clones, 70% to 90% seen once. The sequencing input was peripheral blood. The receptors derive from a woman in her 70s with acute or convalescent COVID-19.

The chain has TRBV27 and TRBJ2-7, with 9 bases identical to TRBD2. The CDR3 has 15 amino acids. V lost 3 bases and J lost 1; bases outside the gene matches: 4. Germline lookup yields CDR1 MNHEY and CDR2 SMNVEV (reference sequence). The DNA of the CDR3 is TGTGCCAGCAGTTTCGGCGGGGGGGGATCCTACGAGCAGTACTTC. Protein product: CASSFGGGGSYEQYF.

The CDR3: CAISGRKLSYNEQFF. The CDR3, as DNA: TGTGCCATCAGTGGGAGAAAGCTGTCCTACAATGAGCAGTTCTTC. J is TRBJ2-1 and V is TRBV10-3; no clear D. Trimming cost V 4 bases and J 1 base, with 11 bases left between them. The CDR3 contains 15 residues. Germline values: CDR1 ENHRY, CDR2 SYGVKD.

This sequence joins TRBV13 and TRBJ2-7; 7 positions match TRBD2. In germline, CDR1 is PRHDT, CDR2 FYEKMQ (reference sequence). The CDR3 is 14 residues long. The trim removed 2 bases at V and 1 base at J, leaving 2 bases unmatched. The CDR3 spells CASSLWGGSYEQYF. Written as DNA, the CDR3 is TGTGCCAGCAGCTTATGGGGGGGGTCCTACGAGCAGTACTTC.

The chain has TRBV19 and TRBJ1-5; a weak D match, TRBD1 (6 bases). Germline V CDR1 and CDR2: LNHDA, SQIVND (reference sequence). The CDR3 contains 15 residues. Between the trimmed V and J ends, which lost 5 bases and 5 bases, there was a span of 16 bases. The CDR3 here is CASSEQGPGHQPQHF. CDR3 nucleotide sequence: TGTGCCAGTAGTGAACAGGGACCGGGGCATCAGCCCCAGCATTTT.

The rearrangement links TRBV13 to TRBJ1-2, with D possibly matching TRBD1 (6 bases). Germline V gene sequence: CDR1 PRHDT, CDR2 FYEKMQ (reference sequence). V was pared by 5 bases and J by 6 bases, with 28 bases between. This CDR3 region has 18 residues. CDR3 loop: CASSHLTGGASASHGYTF. Written as DNA, the CDR3 is TGTGCCAGCAGCCACCTTACTGGGGGCGCTTCCGCTTCCCATGGCTACACCTTC.

The rearrangement joins TRBV6-6 to TRBJ1-2; D possibly corresponds to TRBD1 (5 bases). CDR3 size: 15 residues. CDR1 MNHNY and CDR2 SVGAGI come from the germline V gene (reference sequence). V gave up 0 bases and J gave up 6 bases, with 14 bases separating them. CDR3 DNA: TGTGCCAGCAGTTACTCTTCACGGGGGATAGATGGCTACACCTTC. Residues: CASSYSSRGIDGYTF.

This chain connects TRBV27 to TRBJ1-1; 9 nucleotides agree with TRBD1. V was pared by 0 bases and J by 4 bases, with 6 bases of the junction left unmatched. This CDR3 has 16 amino acids. Germline loops: CDR1 MNHEY, CDR2 SMNVEV (reference sequence). The DNA of the CDR3 is TGTGCCAGCAGTTTATCCCCGGGACAGGGTTTCACTGAAGCTTTCTTT. Protein product: CASSLSPGQGFTEAFF.

The chain combines TRBV7-6 with TRBJ2-5; 11 bases agree with TRBD2. The germline V gene has CDR1 SGHVS and CDR2 FNYEAQ. The CDR3 length is 18 residues. V shed 5 bases, J shed 5 bases, and the junction held 16 bases outside the gene matches. CDR3 in DNA: TGTGCCAGCAGCCCATTCGGGCTAGCGGGGGGCGGAGGGGAGACCCAGTACTTC. Encoded protein: CASSPFGLAGGGGETQYF.

This rearrangement joins TRBV10-3 to TRBJ2-1, with a weak D call TRBD2 (6 bases). V lost 11 bases to trimming and J lost 8 bases, with 19 bases between them. The CDR3 is 13 residues long. The germline V gene has CDR1 ENHRY and CDR2 SYGVKD. The CDR3 DNA follows: TGTGCCGCAACCGGGACTTCGTTCGATGAGCAGTTCTTC. Amino acids: CAATGTSFDEQFF.

V gene TRBV7-8 combines with J gene TRBJ1-1; possible D gene TRBD1, 6 bases. CDR1 and CDR2 (germline): SGHVS, FQNEAQ. CDR3 length: 13 amino acids. V gave up 1 base and J gave up 8 bases, with 11 bases separating them. The CDR3: CASSLGGGGEAFF. The CDR3 DNA sequence: TGTGCCAGCAGCTTAGGTGGCGGGGGCGAAGCTTTCTTT.

CDR3 sequence reads: CASSVVSAAFTDTQYF. The CDR3 DNA reads TGTGCCAGCAGCGTAGTATCGGCGGCCTTCACAGATACGCAGTATTTT. The chain carries TRBV9 and TRBJ2-3, with no clear D. This CDR3 has 16 amino acids. Trimming removed 0 bases at V and 2 bases at J, with 13 bases between. Germline V gene lookup returns CDR1 SGDLS and CDR2 YYNGEE.

J is TRBJ2-1 and V is TRBV6-4; perhaps TRBD1 as D (6 bases). Germline CDR1 reads MRHNA; CDR2 reads SNTAGT. The CDR3 totals 15 residues. Trimming took off 5 bases at V and 3 bases at J, with 14 bases between the two ends. The DNA for the CDR3 is TGTGCCAGCAGTCTAGAGGCAGGGGTCTACAATGAGCAGTTCTTC. As protein: CASSLEAGVYNEQFF.

The chain uses TRBV5-6 and TRBJ1-1; possibly TRBD1 for D (6 bases). Germline CDR1 is SGHDT and CDR2 is YYEEEE. This CDR3 region has 15 residues. V lost 4 bases, J lost 4 bases, and 17 bases lay in between. The CDR3 DNA follows: TGTGCCAGCAGCGGAAACACAGGGATGGGCACTGAAGCTTTCTTT. Residues: CASSGNTGMGTEAFF. Based on the CDR3 plus reference TRBV5-6 and TRBJ1-1, the full variable domain is DAGVTQSPTHLIKTRGQQVTLRCSPKSGHDTVSWYQQALGQGPQFIFQYYEEEERQRGNFPDRFSGHQFPNYSSELNVNALLLGDSALYLCASSGNTGMGTEAFFGQGTRLTVV.

CDR3 in DNA: TGCGCCAGCAGCTTGGGAGGGGACGGGGGTCCTGGCTACACCTTC. It yields the protein CASSLGGDGGPGYTF. The chain couples TRBV5-1 to TRBJ1-2, with a weak D call TRBD1 (5 bases). Per the germline V gene, CDR1 is SGHRS and CDR2 is YFSETQ. Trimming took off 0 bases at V and 7 bases at J, with 16 bases between the two ends. This CDR3 has 15 residues. The complete variable domain, with remaining parts taken from reference TRBV5-1 and TRBJ1-2, reads KAGVTQTPRYLIKTRGQQVTLSCSPISGHRSVSWYQQTPGQGLQFLFEYFSETQRNKGNFPGRFSGRQFSNSRSEMNVSTLELGDSALYLCASSLGGDGGPGYTFGSGTRLTVV.

The chain carries TRBV13 and TRBJ1-1; D is possibly TRBD1 (5 bases). V lost 6 bases, J lost 7 bases, and 15 bases lay in between. The V gene's germline CDR1 is PRHDT and CDR2 FYEKMQ (reference sequence). The CDR3 spans 13 residues. CDR3 region: CASRGQGLVEAFF. The CDR3 DNA reads as TGTGCCAGCAGGGGCCAGGGACTTGTTGAAGCTTTCTTT.

The CDR3 DNA reads as TGTGCCATCAGTGAGTCAGCGGGGGCAGGCGGAAACACCATATATTTT. It encodes CAISESAGAGGNTIYF. The V gene is TRBV10-3, the J gene TRBJ1-3; D might be TRBD1 (6 bases). The germline V gene has CDR1 ENHRY and CDR2 SYGVKD. With 0 bases removed from V and 4 bases from J, the gap between germline ends came to 13 bases. The CDR3 loop spans 16 amino acids.

This clone was detected many times. The chain employs TRBV2 and TRBJ2-2; D gene uncertain. V lost 8 bases, J lost 5 bases, and 9 bases lay in between. Germline CDR1 is SNHLY and CDR2 is FYNNEI. The CDR3 has 12 residues. CDR3 in amino acids: CASGVRTGELFF. The CDR3 DNA sequence: TGTGCCAGCGGTGTCCGGACCGGGGAGCTGTTTTTT.

This chain connects TRBV19 to TRBJ2-1; TRBD1 matches 8 bases. The CDR3 totals 15 residues. J gave up 6 bases and V 2 bases, and 6 bases lay outside the gene matches. Germline assignment: CDR1 LNHDA and CDR2 SQIVND (reference sequence). CDR3 coding DNA: TGTGCCAGTAGTATAACGAGGACAGGGCCCAATGAGCAGTTCTTC. This gives the protein CASSITRTGPNEQFF.

The chain employs TRBV4-1 and TRBJ2-3; the D gene is possibly TRBD2 (5 bases). V gave up 5 bases and J gave up 0 bases, with 15 bases separating them. The CDR3 loop spans 16 amino acids. Germline values: CDR1 MGHRA, CDR2 YSYEKL. CDR3 DNA: TGCGCCAGCAGCTCACCCGGCCGGGGAAGCACAGATACGCAGTATTTT. This encodes CASSSPGRGSTDTQYF.

This clone has just one count. In DNA, the CDR3 is TGTGCCAGCAGCTCGGCAGGGGGTGACTATGGCTACACCTTC. Amino acid sequence: CASSSAGGDYGYTF. The chain uses TRBV5-4 and TRBJ1-2; 7 bases line up with TRBD1. Germline V gives CDR1 SGHNT, CDR2 YYREEE (reference sequence). The CDR3 spans 14 residues. J gave up 3 bases and V 3 bases, and 5 bases lay outside the gene matches.

V usage is TRBV2 and J usage is TRBJ2-5; D is undetermined. The length of the CDR3 is 12 residues. The germline gives CDR1 SNHLY, CDR2 FYNNEI. The V gene lost 3 bases and the J gene lost 0 bases, with 2 bases spanning the gap. The CDR3 DNA reads TGTGCCAGCAGTGACAACCAAGAGACCCAGTACTTC. It codes for CASSDNQETQYF. Drawing the rest from reference TRBV2 and TRBJ2-5, the complete variable domain is EPEVTQTPSHQVTQMGQEVILRCVPISNHLYFYWYRQILGQKVEFLVSFYNNEISEKSEIFDDQFSVERPDGSNFTLKIRSTKLEDSAMYFCASSDNQETQYFGPGTRLLVL.

This chain joins TRBV19 and TRBJ1-6; D uncertain. The CDR3 extends over 15 amino acids. CDR1 is LNHDA, CDR2 SQIVND, per germline (reference sequence). Deletions cut 5 bases from V and 0 bases from J, with 8 bases between. CDR3 in amino acids: CASSRGSSYNSPLHF. CDR3 bases: TGTGCCAGTAGTCGTGGGAGCTCCTATAATTCACCCCTCCACTTT.

The chain links TRBV5-1 to TRBJ2-5, with D unresolved. Germline V gene data show CDR1 as SGHRS and CDR2 as YFSETQ. Trimming pared 1 base from V and 0 bases from J, leaving 16 bases between. This CDR3 is built from 17 residues. The DNA of the CDR3 is TGCGCCAGCAGCTTGTTATTTCAACAGAGTTACCAAGAGACCCAGTACTTC. Its translation: CASSLLFQQSYQETQYF.

This chain links TRBV5-1 with TRBJ1-5, with D perhaps TRBD1 (5 bases). Germline values: CDR1 SGHRS, CDR2 YFSETQ. CDR3 length: 15 amino acids. V dropped 4 bases and J dropped 1 base, with 12 bases sitting between them. The CDR3 nucleotides are TGCGCCAGCAGCGTCTCAGGGAAGAGCAATCAGCCCCAGCATTTT. It encodes CASSVSGKSNQPQHF.